The 2 T cell receptor beta chains below were found in one sample sequenced in a study of identical twins. MiXCR, applied by TCRdb to the 5' RACE reads, yields one record per CDR3 protein. The sample lists around 690,000 distinct CDR3 sequences, 21% occurring once. Separately, the same data were catalogued under a study of T cells expressing NK-cell markers.

Source material: PBMCs. These receptor sequences come from a woman between 18 and 29 years old in good health.

This clonotype was picked up a small number of times. The chain combines TRBV5-1 with TRBJ2-7; 7 bases fit TRBD1. J gave up 1 base and V 4 bases, and 8 bases lay outside the gene matches. Germline-derived CDR1 and CDR2 are SGHRS and YFSETQ. The CDR3 is made up of 15 amino acids. CDR3 protein: CASSPAGGWSYEQYF. CDR3 nucleotides: TGCGCCAGCAGCCCAGCAGGGGGATGGTCCTACGAGCAGTACTTC.

The J gene is TRBJ2-4, the V gene TRBV20-1; the D gene is possibly TRBD2 (7 bases). Trimming removed 6 bases at V and 0 bases at J, with 15 bases between. The CDR3 is made up of 15 amino acids. Germline lookup yields CDR1 DFQATT and CDR2 SNEGSKA (reference sequence). For the CDR3, the DNA is TGCAGTGCCCCGGCGGGGGCTCTAGCCAAAAACATTCAGTACTTC. Translated: CSAPAGALAKNIQYF.